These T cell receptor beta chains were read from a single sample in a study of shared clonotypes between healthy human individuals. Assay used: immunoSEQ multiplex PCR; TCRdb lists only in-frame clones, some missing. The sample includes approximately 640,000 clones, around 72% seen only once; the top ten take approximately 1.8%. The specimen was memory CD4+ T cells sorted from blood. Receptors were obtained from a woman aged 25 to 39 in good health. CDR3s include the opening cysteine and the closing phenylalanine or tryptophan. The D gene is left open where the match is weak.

CDR3 protein: CASSGTSILGGDTQYF
V gene: TRBV7-2
D gene: .
J gene: TRBJ2-3
CDR3 length: 16

CDR3 protein: CASSLFGTASYNEQFF
V gene: TRBV5-6
D gene: TRBD1
J gene: TRBJ2-1
CDR3 length: 16

CDR3 protein: CASSPDTGSVYEQYF
V gene: TRBV18
D gene: .
J gene: TRBJ2-7
CDR3 length: 15

CDR3 protein: CASRLQVDYEQYF
V gene: TRBV5-1
D gene: .
J gene: TRBJ2-7
CDR3 length: 13

CDR3 protein: CASSPRLVGRYTDTQYF
V gene: TRBV27
D gene: .
J gene: TRBJ2-3
CDR3 length: 17

CDR3 protein: CASSILGNTDTQYF
V gene: TRBV19
D gene: .
J gene: TRBJ2-3
CDR3 length: 14

CDR3 protein: CASSFPMTSGRGIDGYEQYF
V gene: TRBV28
D gene: TRBD2
J gene: TRBJ2-7
CDR3 length: 20

CDR3 protein: CASSSPVGETQYF
V gene: TRBV5-1
D gene: .
J gene: TRBJ2-5
CDR3 length: 13

CDR3 protein: CASSPPWGWGQPQHF
V gene: TRBV28
D gene: .
J gene: TRBJ1-5
CDR3 length: 15

CDR3 protein: CASNKPGTDPNQPQHF
V gene: TRBV19
D gene: TRBD1
J gene: TRBJ1-5
CDR3 length: 16

CDR3 protein: CASSQALGAWYGYTF
V gene: TRBV5-4
D gene: .
J gene: TRBJ1-2
CDR3 length: 15

CDR3 protein: CAISESTVGLHEQYF
V gene: TRBV10-3
D gene: .
J gene: TRBJ2-7
CDR3 length: 15

CDR3 protein: CASSGGSALGGTGELFF
V gene: TRBV9
D gene: .
J gene: TRBJ2-2
CDR3 length: 17

CDR3 protein: CASTLGGQGDTEAFF
V gene: TRBV6-1
D gene: TRBD1
J gene: TRBJ1-1
CDR3 length: 15

CDR3 protein: CASSEATRYTGELFF
V gene: TRBV6-1
D gene: .
J gene: TRBJ2-2
CDR3 length: 15

CDR3 protein: CSATPHNEQFF
V gene: TRBV20-1
D gene: .
J gene: TRBJ2-1
CDR3 length: 11

CDR3 protein: CASSSDRGPTDTQYF
V gene: TRBV5-4
D gene: TRBD1
J gene: TRBJ2-3
CDR3 length: 15

CDR3 protein: CASRRLAGGINEQYF
V gene: TRBV6-8
D gene: TRBD2
J gene: TRBJ2-7
CDR3 length: 15

CDR3 protein: CASSQAGGDYGYTF
V gene: TRBV4-2
D gene: .
J gene: TRBJ1-2
CDR3 length: 14

CDR3 protein: CASRLGGSNYGYTF
V gene: TRBV7-2
D gene: .
J gene: TRBJ1-2
CDR3 length: 14

CDR3 protein: CASNDFSGAGTDTQYF
V gene: TRBV25-1
D gene: TRBD2
J gene: TRBJ2-3
CDR3 length: 16

CDR3 protein: CASSQVVPRQGLNYGYTF
V gene: TRBV4-2
D gene: TRBD1
J gene: TRBJ1-2
CDR3 length: 18

CDR3 protein: CASSLVGTSGANTDTQYF
V gene: TRBV5-1
D gene: TRBD2
J gene: TRBJ2-3
CDR3 length: 18

CDR3 protein: CASSLSRGGNQPQHF
V gene: TRBV7-6
D gene: .
J gene: TRBJ1-5
CDR3 length: 15

CDR3 protein: CASSLLNRPAYEQYF
V gene: TRBV28
D gene: .
J gene: TRBJ2-7
CDR3 length: 15

CDR3 protein: CASTSYGGGTGELFF
V gene: TRBV11-2
D gene: .
J gene: TRBJ2-2
CDR3 length: 15

CDR3 protein: CASSLFSGGEQYF
V gene: TRBV28
D gene: .
J gene: TRBJ2-7
CDR3 length: 13

CDR3 protein: CASSPQGGGYTF
V gene: TRBV5-1
D gene: .
J gene: TRBJ1-2
CDR3 length: 12

CDR3 protein: CATHLSLAGGPDTQYF
V gene: TRBV25-1
D gene: TRBD2
J gene: TRBJ2-3
CDR3 length: 16

CDR3 protein: CASSFLSGQIETQYF
V gene: TRBV7-3
D gene: .
J gene: TRBJ2-5
CDR3 length: 15

CDR3 protein: CASSPSFGADAGELFF
V gene: TRBV18
D gene: .
J gene: TRBJ2-2
CDR3 length: 16

CDR3 protein: CASSPSGQGREQYF
V gene: TRBV18
D gene: .
J gene: TRBJ2-7
CDR3 length: 14

CDR3 protein: CASSQGPILQQGPLYEQYF
V gene: TRBV4-1
D gene: TRBD1
J gene: .
CDR3 length: 19

CDR3 protein: CASSLGLADLYEQYF
V gene: TRBV11-2
D gene: .
J gene: TRBJ2-7
CDR3 length: 15

CDR3 protein: CASSQWGLHYEQYF
V gene: TRBV12-2
D gene: .
J gene: TRBJ2-7
CDR3 length: 14

CDR3 protein: CASSQTGTAYEQYF
V gene: TRBV18
D gene: TRBD1
J gene: TRBJ2-7
CDR3 length: 14

CDR3 protein: CATSGLAGGGEQFF
V gene: TRBV16
D gene: TRBD2
J gene: TRBJ2-1
CDR3 length: 14

CDR3 protein: CASSDLSYEQYF
V gene: TRBV25-1
D gene: .
J gene: TRBJ2-7
CDR3 length: 12

CDR3 protein: CASVTSTQETQYF
V gene: TRBV28
D gene: .
J gene: TRBJ2-5
CDR3 length: 13

CDR3 protein: CASSQQMSSGSFSYEQYF
V gene: TRBV4-1
D gene: TRBD2
J gene: TRBJ2-7
CDR3 length: 18

CDR3 protein: CASSVGTGFVNEQFF
V gene: TRBV9
D gene: TRBD1
J gene: TRBJ2-1
CDR3 length: 15

CDR3 protein: CASTQGWGLLTEAFF
V gene: TRBV7-9
D gene: .
J gene: TRBJ1-1
CDR3 length: 15

CDR3 protein: CASRGREWADTQYF
V gene: TRBV6-6
D gene: TRBD2
J gene: TRBJ2-3
CDR3 length: 14

CDR3 protein: CASSVGIGIGQGANIQYF
V gene: TRBV2
D gene: TRBD1
J gene: TRBJ2-4
CDR3 length: 18

CDR3 protein: CASSPVDLPASTDTQYF
V gene: TRBV5-4
D gene: .
J gene: TRBJ2-3
CDR3 length: 17

CDR3 protein: CASSYLAGGLTDTQYF
V gene: TRBV7-2
D gene: TRBD2
J gene: TRBJ2-3
CDR3 length: 16

CDR3 protein: CASSQDLGRDGYGYTF
V gene: TRBV14
D gene: .
J gene: TRBJ1-2
CDR3 length: 16

CDR3 protein: CASSLSYRRGDPDTQYF
V gene: TRBV28
D gene: TRBD2
J gene: TRBJ2-3
CDR3 length: 17

CDR3 protein: CASSLRTAQETQYF
V gene: TRBV5-4
D gene: .
J gene: TRBJ2-5
CDR3 length: 14